This T cell receptor (beta chain) was obtained from a study of radiotherapy plus CTLA-4 blockade in lung cancer. Germline values: CDR1 SGHAT, CDR2 FQNNGV. This CDR3 contains 15 residues. The V segment lost 4 bases and the J segment 3 bases; nucleotides outside the gene matches: 5. Patients had chemo-refractory metastatic non-small-cell lung cancer and received focal radiation plus CTLA-4 blockade that used ipilimumab. Assay used: immunoSEQ multiplex PCR; TCRdb lists only in-frame clones, some missing. The sample contains 55,000 or so clones, approximately 82% of which appear only once. The specimen comprised peripheral blood, sampled from a patient treated with radiotherapy plus ipilimumab. The source is a human donor with non-small cell lung cancer whose response to radiotherapy plus ipilimumab could not be evaluated. This chain connects TRBV11-2 to TRBJ2-3; 9 nucleotides match TRBD1. CDR3 region: CASSSGGTGTDTQYF. DNA for the CDR3: TGTGCCAGCAGCTCCGGCGGGACAGGGACAGATACGCAGTATTTT.